The 27 T cell receptor beta chains listed next were all sequenced from one sample in a study of blood T cell repertoires in COVID-19. Repertoires were generated with immunoSEQ multiplex PCR, while TCRdb's copy carries only in-frame clones and drops some. The sample lists around 120,000 clones; 87% were seen once. The specimen was peripheral blood. These receptors all come from a woman between 65 and 79 years old with acute or convalescent COVID-19.

This clone was seen a few times. The rearrangement uses TRBV7-3 and TRBJ1-3, with 11 nucleotides matching TRBD1. The J segment lost 2 bases and the V segment lost 1 base, leaving 1 base of the junction unmatched. The germline V gene encodes CDR1 SGHTA and CDR2 FQGTGA. The CDR3 is 16 residues long. This CDR3 is CASSLMGQGAGNTIYF. For the CDR3, the DNA is TGTGCCAGCAGCTTAATGGGACAGGGGGCTGGAAACACCATATATTTT. Combining the CDR3 with reference TRBV7-3 and TRBJ1-3 gives the whole variable domain GAGVSQTPSNKVTEKGKYVELRCDPISGHTALYWYRQSLGQGPEFLIYFQGTGAADDSGLPNDRFFAVRPEGSVSTLKIQRTERGDSAVYLCASSLMGQGAGNTIYFGEGSWLTVV.

The chain is built from TRBV30 and TRBJ1-1, with D maybe TRBD1 (5 bases). Between the trimmed V and J ends, which lost 8 bases and 0 bases, there was a span of 13 bases. In germline, CDR1 is GTSNPN, CDR2 SVGIG (reference sequence). This CDR3 comprises 13 residues. The CDR3 DNA reads TGTGCCGGAGGGGACGACATGAACACTGAAGCTTTCTTT. The encoded protein is CAGGDDMNTEAFF.

The chain combines TRBV15 with TRBJ2-3, with D maybe TRBD1 (6 bases). Germline V gives CDR1 LNHNV, CDR2 YYDKDF (reference sequence). Trimming removed 8 bases from V and 2 bases from J, with 14 bases in between. The CDR3 is 14 residues long. The CDR3 DNA is TGTGCCACCTGGACACAGGGAACCACAGATACGCAGTATTTT. It translates to CATWTQGTTDTQYF.

The chain employs TRBV7-3 and TRBJ2-2; 8 nucleotides agree with TRBD2. This CDR3 has 16 amino acids. Germline CDR1 SGHTA, CDR2 FQGTGA. The ends lost 1 base at V and 0 bases at J; junction bases unmatched: 1. The CDR3 nucleotides read TGTGCCAGCAGCTTAAATAGCGGGGCGAACACCGGGGAGCTGTTTTTT. Protein: CASSLNSGANTGELFF.

The chain uses TRBV11-3 and TRBJ2-3; 8 bases map to TRBD2. This CDR3 comprises 15 residues. J gave up 5 bases and V 0 bases, and 4 bases lay outside the gene matches. Germline CDR1 and CDR2: SGHNT and YENEEA. The CDR3 region is CASSLEAGVGDTQYF. The DNA of the CDR3 is TGTGCCAGCAGCTTAGAAGCGGGGGTAGGAGATACGCAGTATTTT. Drawing the rest from reference TRBV11-3 and TRBJ2-3, the complete variable domain is EAGVVQSPRYKIIEKKQPVAFWCNPISGHNTLYWYLQNLGQGPELLIRYENEEAVDDSQLPKDRFSAERLKGVDSTLKIQPAELGDSAVYLCASSLEAGVGDTQYFGPGTRLTVL.

The chain uses TRBV19 and TRBJ1-1, with D unclear. The CDR3 length is 13 residues. With 1 base removed from V and 1 base from J, the gap between germline ends came to 4 bases. CDR1 is LNHDA and CDR2 is SQIVND in the germline V gene (reference sequence). The CDR3 sequence: CASSIGPNTEAFF. The CDR3 DNA is TGTGCCAGTAGTATAGGGCCGAACACTGAAGCTTTCTTT.

V is TRBV5-1 and J is TRBJ1-1; weak D call: TRBD1 (6 bases). Germline V lookup: CDR1 SGHRS, CDR2 YFSETQ. The CDR3 totals 14 residues. V was clipped by 4 bases and J by 5 bases, with 15 bases between them. CDR3 protein: CASSPGAQATEAFF. The CDR3 region has the DNA TGCGCCAGCAGCCCAGGGGCCCAAGCGACTGAAGCTTTCTTT.

The V call is TRBV5-4, the J call TRBJ2-1, with TRBD2 identical over 8 bases. V shed 1 base and J 6 bases; nucleotides not matched to a gene: 6. This CDR3 has 15 residues. Germline V gives CDR1 SGHNT, CDR2 YYREEE (reference sequence). The CDR3 DNA follows: TGTGCCAGCAGCTTGCCGGGGGGGAGCGGCAATGAGCAGTTCTTC. Protein product: CASSLPGGSGNEQFF.

This sequence joins TRBV6-1 and TRBJ1-5; D is undetermined. V lost 0 bases, J lost 7 bases, and 7 bases lay in between. Germline V lookup: CDR1 MNHNS, CDR2 SASEGT. The length of the CDR3 is 13 residues. CDR3 in amino acids: CASSEAEAQPQHF. As DNA, the CDR3 is TGTGCCAGCAGTGAAGCCGAGGCACAGCCCCAGCATTTT.

The J gene is TRBJ2-1, the V gene TRBV6-6; 9 bases map to TRBD1. With 6 bases clipped from V and 9 bases from J, the junction kept 9 bases outside the gene matches. Germline values: CDR1 MNHNY, CDR2 SVGAGI (reference sequence). The CDR3 runs to 14 residues. CDR3 sequence reads: CASSKPGQGSEQFF. The DNA of the CDR3 is TGTGCCAGCAGCAAACCAGGACAGGGGTCTGAGCAGTTCTTC.

A single count supports this clone. The chain recombines TRBV30 with TRBJ2-1, with D possibly matching TRBD2 (5 bases). Trimming removed 0 bases at V and 9 bases at J, with 21 bases between. The CDR3 loop spans 16 amino acids. Germline V gene lookup returns CDR1 GTSNPN and CDR2 SVGIG (reference sequence). In nucleotides, the CDR3 is TGTGCCTGGAGTGTACGGAGAGGGCGCCTTTTGGGTGAGCAGTTCTTC. Protein sequence: CAWSVRRGRLLGEQFF. The variable domain in full, completed from reference TRBV30 and TRBJ2-1, reads SQTIHQWPATLVQPVGSPLSLECTVEGTSNPNLYWYRQAAGRGLQLLFYSVGIGQISSEVPQNLSASRPQDRQFILSSKKLLLSDSGFYLCAWSVRRGRLLGEQFFGPGTRLTVL.

The chain is built from TRBV10-3 and TRBJ1-1, with TRBD1 as a possible D gene (6 bases). In germline, CDR1 is ENHRY, CDR2 SYGVKD. With 4 bases removed from V and 6 bases from J, the gap between germline ends came to 15 bases. The CDR3 runs to 14 residues. CDR3: CAISAPQGKPEAFF. As DNA, the CDR3 is TGTGCCATCAGTGCCCCCCAGGGGAAACCTGAAGCTTTCTTT.

The table lists this clone with a count of one. The rearrangement joins TRBV5-5 to TRBJ1-5; TRBD1 agrees at 8 bases. With 4 bases clipped from V and 6 bases from J, the junction kept 9 bases outside the gene matches. This CDR3 contains 15 residues. Looked up from germline, CDR1 is SGHKS and CDR2 is YYEKEE (reference sequence). The CDR3 coding sequence is TGTGCCAGCAGCAAAAACCCGGACAGGGCTCAGCCCCAGCATTTT. It is translated as CASSKNPDRAQPQHF.

The chain has TRBV28 and TRBJ1-1; D ambiguous. Trimming cost V 10 bases and J 3 bases, with 9 bases left between them. This CDR3 has 11 amino acids. Germline CDR1 is MDHEN and CDR2 is SYDVKM. CDR3 nucleotides: TGTGCCACCACGGAGGACACTGAAGCTTTCTTT. Amino acids: CATTEDTEAFF.

The J gene is TRBJ2-7, the V gene TRBV19; D is ambiguous. Trimming took 1 base from V and 2 from J, leaving 9 bases between them. The CDR3 sequence is 14 residues long. CDR1 and CDR2 from the germline V gene are LNHDA and SQIVND (reference sequence). CDR3 loop: CASSIASDTYEQYF. CDR3 DNA: TGTGCCAGTAGTATAGCATCTGACACCTACGAGCAGTACTTC.

The chain employs TRBV28 and TRBJ1-5, with D tentatively TRBD1 (5 bases). Germline CDR1 and CDR2: MDHEN and SYDVKM. CDR3 length: 15 amino acids. Trimming cost V 4 bases and J 6 bases, with 16 bases left between them. CDR3 amino acids: CASSSSGWGSQPQHF. The CDR3 DNA reads as TGTGCCAGCAGTTCCTCAGGGTGGGGCAGTCAGCCCCAGCATTTT.

The chain is built from TRBV7-3 and TRBJ2-2; D might be TRBD1 (6 bases). Germline lookup yields CDR1 SGHTA and CDR2 FQGTGA. V was clipped by 4 bases and J by 6 bases, with 15 bases between them. The CDR3 runs to 15 residues. CDR3 region: CASSSRTEVAGELFF. The CDR3 coding sequence is TGTGCCAGCAGCTCCCGGACAGAGGTCGCCGGGGAGCTGTTTTTT.

The chain employs TRBV12-5 and TRBJ1-5; the match to TRBD1 covers 11 bases. This CDR3 is 16 amino acids long. Germline CDR1 reads LGHNT; CDR2 reads FRNRAP. V lost 4 bases to trimming and J lost 5 bases; unmatched junction nucleotides: 7. CDR3 nucleotides: TGTGCTAGTGGTTCCCAAGGACAGGGGGCCTATCAGCCCCAGCATTTT. This sequence encodes CASGSQGQGAYQPQHF.

This rearrangement joins TRBV5-1 to TRBJ2-5; D is possibly TRBD1 (5 bases). The V and J ends lost 2 bases and 3 bases respectively, with 8 bases between them. The CDR3 is 13 amino acids. Germline CDR1 SGHRS, CDR2 YFSETQ. The CDR3: CASSFSREETQYF. For the CDR3, the DNA is TGCGCCAGCAGCTTCTCCAGGGAAGAGACCCAGTACTTC.

The rearrangement links TRBV3-1 (or the pseudogene TRBV3-2) to TRBJ2-2; 11 positions agree with TRBD2. The V gene end was trimmed by 1 base and the J gene end by 4 bases; junction bases not matched to a gene: 5. The CDR3 runs 17 residues. Germline assignment: CDR1 LGHDT and CDR2 YNNKEL (reference sequence). In DNA, the CDR3 is TGTGCCAGCAGCCAAGGCCGACTAGCGGGGTTCACCGGGGAGCTGTTTTTT. Translating gives CASSQGRLAGFTGELFF.

The rearrangement uses TRBV30 and TRBJ2-5; D remains ambiguous. Trimming pared 0 bases from V and 5 bases from J, leaving 7 bases between. The CDR3 is made up of 12 amino acids. Per germline, CDR1 GTSNPN and CDR2 SVGIG (reference sequence). The CDR3, as DNA: TGTGCCTGGAGTGTAACGGTTGAGACCCAGTACTTC. Translating gives CAWSVTVETQYF.

The chain links TRBV5-1 to TRBJ1-5; weak D call: TRBD1 (5 bases). V was shortened by 6 bases and J by 0 bases, with 25 bases between the two germline ends. The CDR3 loop spans 19 amino acids. Germline V CDR1 and CDR2: SGHRS, YFSETQ. The CDR3, as DNA: TGCGCCAGCAACCACTCCCGGGGGTTGGGGGAATATAGCAATCAGCCCCAGCATTTT. Protein product: CASNHSRGLGEYSNQPQHF.

The chain joins TRBV27 to TRBJ1-2, with 8 bases identical to TRBD1. The J segment lost 4 bases and the V segment lost 2 bases, leaving 12 bases of the junction unmatched. From germline, CDR1 is MNHEY and CDR2 SMNVEV (reference sequence). This CDR3 is built from 17 residues. CDR3 DNA sequence: TGTGCCAGCAGTTTAGTTGTGGCAGGGGGCGCCCCCTATGGCTACACCTTC. Translation: CASSLVVAGGAPYGYTF.

This chain links TRBV19 with TRBJ1-2; the D gene is possibly TRBD1 (5 bases). The CDR3 has 15 amino acids. V was shortened by 5 bases and J by 4 bases, with 17 bases between the two germline ends. Germline CDR1 reads LNHDA; CDR2 reads SQIVND (reference sequence). The CDR3 nucleotides read TGTGCCAGTAGTGTCCGGGACTCATGGGTCTATGGCTACACCTTC. Its translation is CASSVRDSWVYGYTF.

This chain connects TRBV5-1 to TRBJ2-7, with D perhaps matching TRBD1 (6 bases). V was clipped by 3 bases and J by 5 bases, with 18 bases between them. This CDR3 region has 15 residues. CDR1 is SGHRS and CDR2 is YFSETQ in the germline V gene. Written as DNA, the CDR3 is TGCGCCAGCAGCTATGGACAGCCCGGACCTCACGAGCAGTACTTC. Protein: CASSYGQPGPHEQYF. The full variable domain, with the rest looked up from reference TRBV5-1 and TRBJ2-7, is KAGVTQTPRYLIKTRGQQVTLSCSPISGHRSVSWYQQTPGQGLQFLFEYFSETQRNKGNFPGRFSGRQFSNSRSEMNVSTLELGDSALYLCASSYGQPGPHEQYFGPGTRLTVT.

V is TRBV3-1 (or the pseudogene TRBV3-2) and J is TRBJ2-1; 10 positions agree with TRBD1. The CDR3 sequence is 16 residues long. V dropped 4 bases and J dropped 6; count of bases not matched to a gene: 9. Per the germline V gene, CDR1 is LGHDT and CDR2 is YNNKEL (reference sequence). The CDR3 protein is CASSRRRDRGINEQFF. In DNA, the CDR3 is TGTGCCAGCAGCCGGCGCCGGGACAGGGGAATCAATGAGCAGTTCTTC.

This rearrangement joins TRBV5-1 to TRBJ2-7; D perhaps matches TRBD1 (5 bases). The CDR3 has 15 residues. Trimming left V 1 base short and J 0 bases short, with 11 bases between. Per germline, CDR1 SGHRS and CDR2 YFSETQ. CDR3 protein: CASSLSQGTSYEQYF. In DNA, the CDR3 is TGCGCCAGCAGCTTGAGTCAGGGAACCTCCTACGAGCAGTACTTC.